These T cell receptor beta chains were read from a single sample in a study of blood T cell repertoires in COVID-19. Clones were read by immunoSEQ multiplex PCR, and TCRdb kept only the in-frame ones, dropping some. The sample gives some 130,000 clones, approximately 85% of which show up once; 11% is in the top ten. The sample was peripheral blood. All receptors derive from a man at least 80 years old with acute or convalescent COVID-19. Each CDR3 is given with its conserved first and last residue. Each record gives: clone size, J gene, V gene, D gene, CDR3 DNA, CDR3 protein. The D gene is left open where the match is weak. Only some rows state a clone size, as once, few, many or a class for expanded clones.

. TRBJ1-1 TRBV5-6 TRBD1 TGTGCCAGCAGCTTGACAGGGGACCTGAACACTGAAGCTTTCTTT CASSLTGDLNTEAFF
. TRBJ1-6 TRBV7-8 TRBD1 TGTGCCAGCAGCTTAAAGCGAGGACAGGGATCCTCACCCCTCCACTTT CASSLKRGQGSSPLHF
. TRBJ2-3 TRBV18 . TGTGCCAGCGGGGGGAGCACAGATACGCAGTATTTT CASGGSTDTQYF
once TRBJ1-4 TRBV12-3/TRBV12-4 . TGTGCCAGCAGTCTTAACAGGGAAAAACTGTTTTTT CASSLNREKLFF
. TRBJ2-7 TRBV5-1 TRBD1 TGCGCCAGCAGCTCGGGACAGCCGCCCTACGAGCAGTACTTC CASSSGQPPYEQYF
. TRBJ1-3 TRBV6-5 TRBD1 TGTGCCAGCAGTTACGCACAGGGGACCTCTGGAAACACCATATATTTT CASSYAQGTSGNTIYF
. TRBJ1-1 TRBV27 . TGTAATCTCGGGGGACGGTCGAACACTGAAGCTTTCTTT CNLGGRSNTEAFF
. TRBJ1-5 TRBV24-1 TRBD1 TGTGCCCTCCCTGCGGGCCAGGGGGACCAGCCCCAGCATTTT CALPAGQGDQPQHF
once TRBJ2-3 TRBV18 TRBD2 TGTGCCAGCTCACCCGCGGGAGGCGGGGGGCGAGATACGCAGTATTTT CASSPAGGGGRDTQYF
. TRBJ1-6 TRBV16 . TGTGCCAGCAGCCCGAGCCGGGGGGCACCCCTCCACTTT CASSPSRGAPLHF
few TRBJ1-4 TRBV5-8 . TGTGCCAGCAGCGCTGACCTACAATTGGCGGGGAAACTCGTCCTGTTTTTT CASSADLQLAGKLVLFF
. TRBJ1-2 TRBV19 . TGTGCCAGTAGTACTGGGGCTGGCTATGGCTACACCTTC CASSTGAGYGYTF
. TRBJ2-5 TRBV29-1 . TGCAGCGTTGAGGACAACCAAGAGACCCAGTACTTC CSVEDNQETQYF
. TRBJ1-1 TRBV20-1 . TGCAGTGCTAGCAGGGGTGATGAAGCTTTCTTT CSASRGDEAFF
. TRBJ2-5 TRBV2 . TGTGCCAGCAGTGTTACGGTACAAGAGACCCAGTACTTC CASSVTVQETQYF
. TRBJ2-2 TRBV5-1 TRBD1 TGCGCCAGCAGCCCGGGACAGGGGAACACCGGGGAGCTGTTTTTT CASSPGQGNTGELFF
. TRBJ1-2 TRBV7-2 TRBD1 TGTGCCAGCGGTCTACGGACAGGGGTTGGCTACACCTTC CASGLRTGVGYTF
. TRBJ2-2 TRBV24-1 TRBD1 TGTGCCACCAGTGGCACCGGGACAGGGCTCACCGGGGAGCTGTTTTTT CATSGTGTGLTGELFF
few TRBJ2-7 TRBV6-5 . TGTGCCAGCAGTCTCCAGGGGGGAGAGCAGTACTTC CASSLQGGEQYF
. TRBJ2-7 TRBV7-8 . TGTGCCAGCAGCGCCGGCCTCGGACAACCCTACGAGCAGTACTTC CASSAGLGQPYEQYF
. TRBJ1-1 TRBV7-2 . TGTGCCAGCAGCTCAACGGGAATCTTCTCTGAAGCTTTCTTT CASSSTGIFSEAFF
. TRBJ1-1 TRBV19 TRBD1 TGTGCCAGTAGCCTCGGACAGGGGGTAAGGGGCACTGAAGCTTTCTTT CASSLGQGVRGTEAFF
. TRBJ2-7 TRBV19 TRBD1 TGTGCCAGTAGTTGGAAGGGGGCCCCCTACGAGCAGTACTTC CASSWKGAPYEQYF
. TRBJ1-3 TRBV18 . TGTGCCAGCTCACCACCGCGCAGGGAATCTGGAAACACCATATATTTT CASSPPRRESGNTIYF
. TRBJ1-6 TRBV7-9 TRBD1 TGTGCCAGCAGCTCAACAGGGGGCGAAGGTAATTCACCCCTCCACTTT CASSSTGGEGNSPLHF
. TRBJ2-7 TRBV4-3 . TGCGCCAGCAGCCAAGCCCTTCAGGGTACAGGTTACGAGCAGTACTTC CASSQALQGTGYEQYF
. TRBJ1-2 TRBV19 TRBD1 TGTGCCAGTAGTATAAATATCGGGACAGGGGGCAACTATGGCTACACCTTC CASSINIGTGGNYGYTF
. TRBJ1-1 TRBV7-9 TRBD1 TGTGCCAGCAGCTTGGCTAACAGGGGGGACACTGAAGCTTTCTTT CASSLANRGDTEAFF
. TRBJ1-1 TRBV23-1 . TGCGCCAGCAGTCAACTCGGACACTCCTACACTGAAGCTTTCTTT CASSQLGHSYTEAFF
. TRBJ2-1 TRBV7-8 . TGTGCCAGCAGCTTAGACCAGGGTAAGAATGAGCAGTTCTTC CASSLDQGKNEQFF
. TRBJ2-7 TRBV27 TRBD2 TGTGCCAGCAGTTCTCTAGCGGGAGTTAACTACGAGCAGTACTTC CASSSLAGVNYEQYF
few TRBJ1-5 TRBV28 . TGTGCTTCAGATTTTAGCAATCAGCCCCAGCATTTT CASDFSNQPQHF
. TRBJ1-2 TRBV7-2 TRBD1 TGTGCCAGCAGCCCCGCGATGGGACAGGGGATCTATGGCTACACCTTC CASSPAMGQGIYGYTF
. TRBJ2-1 TRBV7-2 TRBD2 TGTGCCAGCAGCTTATTTTTTAGCGGGAGCTGGAATGAGCAGTTCTTC CASSLFFSGSWNEQFF
. TRBJ2-4 TRBV5-4 TRBD2 TGTGCCAGCAGCCCTGGGACTAGCGGGGGCGGCAAAAACATTCAGTACTTC CASSPGTSGGGKNIQYF
once TRBJ1-1 TRBV18 . TGTGCCAGCTCACCCGACAGCGTGACTTTGAACACTGAAGCTTTCTTT CASSPDSVTLNTEAFF
. TRBJ1-2 TRBV4-2 TRBD1 TGTGCCAGCAGCCGTACAGGGGGCGCTGGCTACACCTTC CASSRTGGAGYTF
. TRBJ1-2 TRBV27 . TGTGCCAGCAGTTTAGGTGTGAGGGTGGCTGGCTACACCTTC CASSLGVRVAGYTF
once TRBJ1-5 TRBV15 . TGTGCCACCAGCAGAGACAATAGCAATCAGCCCCAGCATTTT CATSRDNSNQPQHF
. TRBJ1-1 TRBV7-2 . TGTGCCAGCAGCTTACAGGGCGAAGGGAACACTGAAGCTTTCTTT CASSLQGEGNTEAFF
. TRBJ2-5 TRBV6-2/TRBV6-3 TRBD2 TGTGCCAGCAGCCCCTCCCGGCGGGAGGAGACCCAGTACTTC CASSPSRREETQYF
. TRBJ2-2 TRBV7-2 TRBD2 TGTGCCAGCAGCTTAACCGGCGGGAGTCCCACCGGGGAGCTGTTTTTT CASSLTGGSPTGELFF
few TRBJ2-7 TRBV19 TRBD2 TGTGCCAGCGCCCCGGAGACTAGCGCCTCCTACGAGCAGTACTTC CASAPETSASYEQYF
. TRBJ2-7 TRBV7-2 TRBD2 TGTGCCAGCAGCTTTAGCGGGCCCTACGAGCAGTACTTC CASSFSGPYEQYF
. TRBJ1-4 TRBV20-1 . TGCAGTGCTAGTCCTGGGCAGGGATTGACTAATGAAAAACTGTTTTTT CSASPGQGLTNEKLFF
. TRBJ1-5 TRBV7-9 . TGTGCCAGCAGCTTACCGGGGAACGGCAATCAGCCCCAGCATTTT CASSLPGNGNQPQHF
. TRBJ1-6 TRBV5-4 TRBD1 TGTGCCAGCAGCCTCGACAGGGTTAGCTATAATTCACCCCTCCACTTT CASSLDRVSYNSPLHF
. TRBJ2-5 TRBV11-2 . TGTGCCAGCAGCCCAGGCCCCTCCAGGAGGGGCTGGGGGGAGACCCAGTACTTC CASSPGPSRRGWGETQYF
. TRBJ1-1 TRBV19 TRBD1 TGTGCCAGCCTCAGGGACAGGGCTGAAACTGAAGCTTTCTTT CASLRDRAETEAFF
few TRBJ2-1 TRBV24-1 . TGTGCCACCAGTGCCCCCGGCTACAATGAGCAGTTCTTC CATSAPGYNEQFF
once TRBJ1-3 TRBV7-2 . TGTGCCAGCAGCTTACAGCAAGGGGTAATTGGAAACACCATATATTTT CASSLQQGVIGNTIYF
few TRBJ1-6 TRBV5-6 TRBD1 TGTGCCAGCAGACTAAGGGGACAGGGGGTGTCACCCCTCCACTTT CASRLRGQGVSPLHF
. TRBJ2-4 TRBV2 . TGTGCCAGCAGTCTACAGGGATTTCAGTACTTC CASSLQGFQYF
once TRBJ1-2 TRBV18 . TGTGCCAGCTCACCACCGGCCGGGTCCTATGGCTACACCTTC CASSPPAGSYGYTF
. TRBJ1-3 TRBV2 . TGTGCCAGCAATGGAGGGTCCTTTGGAAACACCATATATTTT CASNGGSFGNTIYF
. TRBJ2-3 TRBV27 TRBD2 TGTGCCAGCAGTTTATGGGGGGGAGGAGGGACAGATACGCAGTATTTT CASSLWGGGGTDTQYF
. TRBJ1-5 TRBV12-2 . TGTGCAAGTCGCTTAGCGCATGGGACAGGGGTTGCCATTAATCAGCCCCAGCATTTT CASRLAHGTGVAINQPQHF
. TRBJ2-2 TRBV25-1 . TGTGCCAGCAGTGGTAGAAACACCGGGGAGCTGTTTTTT CASSGRNTGELFF
. TRBJ1-1 TRBV29-1 . TGCAGCGTTGAAGATGGGGGGACTTCCAAGGGAACTGAAGCTTTCTTT CSVEDGGTSKGTEAFF
. TRBJ1-2 TRBV5-4 TRBD1 TGTGCCAGCACCACGGGACAGCTTAACTATGGCTACACCTTC CASTTGQLNYGYTF